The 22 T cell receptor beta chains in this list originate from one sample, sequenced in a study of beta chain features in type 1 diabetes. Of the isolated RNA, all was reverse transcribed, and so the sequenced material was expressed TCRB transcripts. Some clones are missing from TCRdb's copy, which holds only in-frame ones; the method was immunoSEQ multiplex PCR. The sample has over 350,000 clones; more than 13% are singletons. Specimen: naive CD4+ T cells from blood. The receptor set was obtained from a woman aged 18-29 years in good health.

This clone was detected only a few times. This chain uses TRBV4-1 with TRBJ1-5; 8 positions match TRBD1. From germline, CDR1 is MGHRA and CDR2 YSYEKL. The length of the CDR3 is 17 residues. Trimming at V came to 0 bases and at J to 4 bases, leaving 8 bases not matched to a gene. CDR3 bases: TGCGCCAGCAGCCAAGATGGCAGGACAGGGTCAAATCAGCCCCAGCATTTT. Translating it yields CASSQDGRTGSNQPQHF.

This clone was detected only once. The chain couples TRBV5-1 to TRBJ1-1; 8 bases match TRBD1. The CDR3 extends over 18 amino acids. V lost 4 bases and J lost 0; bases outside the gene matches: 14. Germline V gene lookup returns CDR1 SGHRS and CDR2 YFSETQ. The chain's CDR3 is CASSPLIGQGSMNTEAFF. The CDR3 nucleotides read TGCGCCAGCAGCCCCCTTATCGGACAGGGTTCAATGAACACTGAAGCTTTCTTT.

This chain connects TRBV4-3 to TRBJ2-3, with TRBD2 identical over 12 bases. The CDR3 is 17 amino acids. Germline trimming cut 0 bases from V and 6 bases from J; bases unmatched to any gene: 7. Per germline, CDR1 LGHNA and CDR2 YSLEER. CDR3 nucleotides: TGCGCCAGCAGCCAAGAGCTAACTAGCGGGAGGTTGGATACGCAGTATTTT. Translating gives CASSQELTSGRLDTQYF.

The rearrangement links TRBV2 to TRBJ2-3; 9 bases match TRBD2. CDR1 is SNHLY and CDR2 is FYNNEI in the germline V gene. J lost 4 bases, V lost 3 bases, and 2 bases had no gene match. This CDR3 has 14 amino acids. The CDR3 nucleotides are TGTGCCAGCAGTGATAAGCGGGAGGCAGATACGCAGTATTTT. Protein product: CASSDKREADTQYF.

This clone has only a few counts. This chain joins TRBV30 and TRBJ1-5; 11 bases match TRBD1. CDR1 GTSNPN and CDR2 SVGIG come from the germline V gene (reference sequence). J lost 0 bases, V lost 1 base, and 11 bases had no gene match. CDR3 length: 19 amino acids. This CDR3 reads CAWSAIGTGGPHSNQPQHF. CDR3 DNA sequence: TGTGCCTGGAGTGCGATCGGGACAGGGGGGCCCCATAGCAATCAGCCCCAGCATTTT.

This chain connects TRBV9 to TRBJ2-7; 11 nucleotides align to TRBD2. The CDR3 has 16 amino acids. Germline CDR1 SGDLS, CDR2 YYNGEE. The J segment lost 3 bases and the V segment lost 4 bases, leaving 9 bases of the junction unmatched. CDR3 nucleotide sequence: TGTGCCAGCAGCACAACACCCGGGACTAGCGGCTACGAGCAGTACTTC. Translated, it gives CASSTTPGTSGYEQYF.

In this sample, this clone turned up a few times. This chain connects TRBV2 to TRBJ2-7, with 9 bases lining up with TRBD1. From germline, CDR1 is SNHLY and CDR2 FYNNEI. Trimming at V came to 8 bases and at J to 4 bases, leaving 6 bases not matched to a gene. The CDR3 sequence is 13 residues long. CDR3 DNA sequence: TGTGCCAGCGGCCGGGACAGGGCTTACGAGCAGTACTTC. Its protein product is CASGRDRAYEQYF.

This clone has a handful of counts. The CDR3 DNA reads as TGTGCCAGCAGCGCCCCTCGGGGTTACGAGCAGTACTTC. Protein sequence: CASSAPRGYEQYF. V gene TRBV9 combines with J gene TRBJ2-7, with a weak D call TRBD2 (5 bases). V was clipped by 3 bases and J by 4 bases, with 11 bases between them. The CDR3 consists of 13 residues. Germline V lookup: CDR1 SGDLS, CDR2 YYNGEE.

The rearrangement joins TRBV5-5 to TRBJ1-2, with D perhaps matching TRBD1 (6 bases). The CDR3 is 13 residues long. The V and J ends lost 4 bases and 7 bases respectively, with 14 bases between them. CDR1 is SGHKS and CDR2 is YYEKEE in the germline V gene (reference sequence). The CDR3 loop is CASSPTQGFGYTF. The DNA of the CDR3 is TGTGCCAGCAGCCCAACCCAGGGGTTTGGCTACACCTTC.

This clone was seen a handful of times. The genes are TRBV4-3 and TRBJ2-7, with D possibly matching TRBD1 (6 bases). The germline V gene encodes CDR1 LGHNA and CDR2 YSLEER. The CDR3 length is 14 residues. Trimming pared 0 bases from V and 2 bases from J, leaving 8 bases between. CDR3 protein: CASSQEWTAYEQYF. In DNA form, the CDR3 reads TGCGCCAGCAGCCAAGAGTGGACAGCCTACGAGCAGTACTTC.

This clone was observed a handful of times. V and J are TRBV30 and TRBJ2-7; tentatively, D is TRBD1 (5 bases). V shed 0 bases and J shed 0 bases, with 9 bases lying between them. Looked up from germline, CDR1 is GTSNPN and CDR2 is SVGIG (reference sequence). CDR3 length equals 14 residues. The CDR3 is CAWSVHQGSYEQYF. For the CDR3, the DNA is TGTGCCTGGAGTGTACATCAGGGCTCCTACGAGCAGTACTTC.

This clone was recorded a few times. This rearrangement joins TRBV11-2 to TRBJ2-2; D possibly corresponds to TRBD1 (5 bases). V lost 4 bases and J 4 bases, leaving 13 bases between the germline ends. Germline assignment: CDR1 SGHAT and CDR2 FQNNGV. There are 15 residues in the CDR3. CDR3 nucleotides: TGTGCCAGCAGCTCACAGGCCCTTCCCACCGGGGAGCTGTTTTTT. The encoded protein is CASSSQALPTGELFF.

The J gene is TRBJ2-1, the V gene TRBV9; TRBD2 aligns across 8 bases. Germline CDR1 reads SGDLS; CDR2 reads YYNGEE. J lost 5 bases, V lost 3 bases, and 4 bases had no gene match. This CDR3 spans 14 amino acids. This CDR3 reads CASSAGLVDNEQFF. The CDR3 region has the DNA TGTGCCAGCAGCGCGGGACTAGTAGACAATGAGCAGTTCTTC.

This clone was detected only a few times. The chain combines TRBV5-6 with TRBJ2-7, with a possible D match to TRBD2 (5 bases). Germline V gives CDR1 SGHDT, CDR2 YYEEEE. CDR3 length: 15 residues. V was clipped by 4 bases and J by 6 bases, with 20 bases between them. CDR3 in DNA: TGTGCCAGCAGCCCCTTGCCCCCGCGGGCCTCCGAGCAGTACTTC. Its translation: CASSPLPPRASEQYF.

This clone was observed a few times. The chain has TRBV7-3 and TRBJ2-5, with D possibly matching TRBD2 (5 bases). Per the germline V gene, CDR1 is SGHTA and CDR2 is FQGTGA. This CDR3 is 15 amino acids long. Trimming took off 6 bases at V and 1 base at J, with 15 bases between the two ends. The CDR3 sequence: CASSTSAGVQETQYF. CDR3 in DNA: TGTGCCAGCAGTACCTCGGCGGGTGTCCAAGAGACCCAGTACTTC.

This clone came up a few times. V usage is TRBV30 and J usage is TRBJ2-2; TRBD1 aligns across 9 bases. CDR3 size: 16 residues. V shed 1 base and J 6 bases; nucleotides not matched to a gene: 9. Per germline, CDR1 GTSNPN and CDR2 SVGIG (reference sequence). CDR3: CAWSASGTGRPGELFF. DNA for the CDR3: TGTGCCTGGAGTGCTTCCGGGACAGGGAGACCCGGGGAGCTGTTTTTT.

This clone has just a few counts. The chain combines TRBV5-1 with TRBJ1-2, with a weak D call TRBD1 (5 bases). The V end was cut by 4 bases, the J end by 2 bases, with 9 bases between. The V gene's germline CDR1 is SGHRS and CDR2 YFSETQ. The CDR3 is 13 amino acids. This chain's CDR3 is CASSSRQNYGYTF. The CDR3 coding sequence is TGCGCCAGCAGCAGTCGACAGAACTATGGCTACACCTTC.

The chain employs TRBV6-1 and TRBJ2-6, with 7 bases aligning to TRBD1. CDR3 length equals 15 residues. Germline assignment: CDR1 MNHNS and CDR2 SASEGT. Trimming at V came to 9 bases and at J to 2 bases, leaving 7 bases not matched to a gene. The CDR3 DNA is TGTGCCAGTCAGAACAGGGGTGCTGGGGCCAACGTCCTGACTTTC. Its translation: CASQNRGAGANVLTF.

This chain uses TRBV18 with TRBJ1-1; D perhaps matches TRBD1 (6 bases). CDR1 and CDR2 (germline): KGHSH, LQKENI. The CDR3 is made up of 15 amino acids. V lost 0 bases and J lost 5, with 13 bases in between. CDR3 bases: TGTGCCAGCTCACCACCAGCAGGGGAGGGGACTGAAGCTTTCTTT. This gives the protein CASSPPAGEGTEAFF.

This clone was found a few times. The CDR3 coding sequence is TGTGCCAGCAGCTTTCCCGGAGCTAATCAGCCCCAGCATTTT. It translates to CASSFPGANQPQHF. This chain connects TRBV7-9 to TRBJ1-5; D is uncertain. Germline V gene sequence: CDR1 SEHNR, CDR2 FQNEAQ (reference sequence). This CDR3 is 14 amino acids long. Trimming stripped 3 bases from V and 4 bases from J, with 10 bases between.

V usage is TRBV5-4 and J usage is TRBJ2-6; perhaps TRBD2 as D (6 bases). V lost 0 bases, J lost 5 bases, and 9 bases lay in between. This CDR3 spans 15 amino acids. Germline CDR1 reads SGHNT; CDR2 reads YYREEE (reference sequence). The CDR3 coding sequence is TGTGCCAGCAGCTTGGAGACTAGTCGGGCCAACGTCCTGACTTTC. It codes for CASSLETSRANVLTF.

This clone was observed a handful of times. CDR3 in DNA: TGTGCCAGCAGTCCCAGACCGGGACAGGGAGCTAATGAAAAACTGTTTTTT. It specifies CASSPRPGQGANEKLFF. The chain recombines TRBV28 with TRBJ1-4, with 9 nucleotides matching TRBD1. The CDR3 is 17 residues long. Per germline, CDR1 MDHEN and CDR2 SYDVKM. V lost 5 bases to trimming and J lost 3 bases; unmatched junction nucleotides: 10.